The T cell receptor beta chain under discussion was sequenced for a study of beta chain features in type 1 diabetes. General observations from the study: Shortening of TCRB CDR3s, moderate but significant, appeared in all four CD4+ subsets of Type 1 diabetes patients.

This clone was seen a single time. The antigen remains undetermined. The purity of all sorted populations exceeded 95%. Reverse transcribing all isolated RNA meant expressed TCRB transcripts were sequenced. Sequenced by immunoSEQ multiplex PCR; TCRdb stores in-frame clones only, minus some. The table shows 120,000 or so clones, with roughly 17% occurring only once. The origin of this receptor is a man aged 18-30 years with type 1 diabetes. The specimen was central memory CD4+ T cells from blood.

CDR3 sequence (DNA): TGTGCCAGCAGCCAGACTAACAGGGGGATAGATGAAAAACTGTTTTTT. Its protein product is CASSQTNRGIDEKLFF. The rearrangement uses TRBV7-6 and TRBJ1-4, with 8 bases identical to TRBD1. The CDR3 sequence is 16 residues long. Germline loops: CDR1 SGHVS, CDR2 FNYEAQ. V gave up 5 bases and J gave up 6 bases; unmatched junction bases: 11.